The clone carrying this T cell receptor beta chain was recorded a few times. The CDR3 length is 19 residues. Germline CDR1 reads SEHNR; CDR2 reads FQNEAQ (reference sequence). The ends lost 5 bases at V and 0 bases at J; junction bases unmatched: 7. The source of the sample is a study of cytomegalovirus exposure and HLA in healthy donors. Using immunoSEQ multiplex PCR, the repertoire was profiled, and TCRdb retains in-frame clones only, with some absent. The sample includes about 280,000 clones, approximately 87% of them seen just once. The sequence was collected from a woman under 30 in good health and CMV-seronegative. The sample taken for sequencing was PBMCs. V and J are TRBV7-9 and TRBJ2-2; 15 nucleotides agree with TRBD2. The CDR3 protein is CASSLNGLAGGTNTGELFF. DNA of the CDR3: TGTGCCAGCAGCCTTAATGGACTAGCGGGAGGGACGAACACCGGGGAGCTGTTTTTT.